These T cell receptor beta chains were read from a single sample in a study of CD8+ T cells in alopecia areata. Measured with immunoSEQ multiplex PCR; TCRdb has only the in-frame clones, and not every one. The sample comprises some 120,000 clones, around 53% of which are singletons, and more than 9% rests with the top ten. The material sequenced was CD8+ T cells sorted from blood, taken at week 24, from a patient treated with tofacitinib. Receptors originate from a human donor with alopecia areata. The CDR3 runs from the conserved cysteine through the conserved F or W. The order of the fields is J gene, V gene, CDR3 protein.

>TRBJ1-5|TRBV7-8
CASSLAWGFGNQPQHF
>TRBJ2-7|TRBV4-1
CASSHRTSGGQYF
>TRBJ2-7|TRBV27
CASSFSGTGGSYEQYF
>TRBJ2-2|TRBV29-1
CSVVGSSTGELFF
>TRBJ2-4|TRBV15
CATSRDIAGLRNIQYF
>TRBJ1-1|TRBV19
CASSTYQGHTEAFF
>TRBJ1-2|TRBV6-5
CASSYGRQDGYTF
>TRBJ2-7|TRBV11-2
CASTLYGTGSTYEQYF
>TRBJ2-1|TRBV7-8
CASSLESRAWSNEQFF
>.|TRBV30
CAWSVWQGYEQYF
>TRBJ2-7|TRBV27
CASSSSTGVKIYEQYF
>TRBJ2-3|TRBV18
CASSPADSMDTQYF
>TRBJ2-3|TRBV4-3
CASSPRTGGPDTQYF